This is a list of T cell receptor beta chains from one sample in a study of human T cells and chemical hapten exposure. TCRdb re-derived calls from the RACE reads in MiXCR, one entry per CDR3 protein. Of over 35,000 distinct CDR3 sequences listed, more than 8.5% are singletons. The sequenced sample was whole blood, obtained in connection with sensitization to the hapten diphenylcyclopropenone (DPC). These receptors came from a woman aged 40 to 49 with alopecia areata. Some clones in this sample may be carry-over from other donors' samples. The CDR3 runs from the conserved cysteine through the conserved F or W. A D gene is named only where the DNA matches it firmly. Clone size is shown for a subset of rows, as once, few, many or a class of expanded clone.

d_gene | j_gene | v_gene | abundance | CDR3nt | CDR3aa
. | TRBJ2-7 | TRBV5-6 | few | TGTGCCAGCAGCTCCGAAGGGGTCCTCTCCTACGAGCAGTACTTC | CASSSEGVLSYEQYF
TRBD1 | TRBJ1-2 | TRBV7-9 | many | TGTGCCAGCTCACCAGGGGGGCCCTATGGCTACACCTTC | CASSPGGPYGYTF
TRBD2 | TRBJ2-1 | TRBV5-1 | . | TGCGCCAGCAGCTTGAGCGGCAGGACTAGCCTGTACAATGAGCAGTTCTTC | CASSLSGRTSLYNEQFF
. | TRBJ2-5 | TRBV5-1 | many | TGCGCCAGCAGCTGGCGCGGACAGACCACTCAAGAGACCCAGTACTTC | CASSWRGQTTQETQYF
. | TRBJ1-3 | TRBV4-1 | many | TGCGCCAGCAGGGGAGCCGGAGGGAACACCATATATTTT | CASRGAGGNTIYF
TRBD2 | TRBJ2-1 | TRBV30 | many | TGTGCCTGGAGTGTCCGGGGACTAGCCTCGGGTGAGCAGTTCTTC | CAWSVRGLASGEQFF
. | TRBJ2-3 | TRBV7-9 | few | TGTGCCAGCAGCCAGAAGTCGGATACGCAGTATTTT | CASSQKSDTQYF
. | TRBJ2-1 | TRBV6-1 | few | TGTGCCAGCAGTGGGGAGTACAATGAGCAGTTCTTC | CASSGEYNEQFF
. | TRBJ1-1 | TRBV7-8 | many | TGTGCCAGCAGCCCCCAAGGGAGGAACACTGAAGCTTTCTTT | CASSPQGRNTEAFF
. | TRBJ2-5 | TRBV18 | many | TGTGCCAGCTCACGGGCGGCCCAAGAGACCCAGTACTTC | CASSRAAQETQYF
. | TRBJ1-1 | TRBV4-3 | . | TGCGCCAGCAGCCGAGATACGGGGGAGAGAGCTTTCTTT | CASSRDTGERAFF
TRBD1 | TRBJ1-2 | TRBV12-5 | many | TGTGCTAGTGGTTCCTCGGGACAGACGGTCGGTGGCTACACCTTC | CASGSSGQTVGGYTF
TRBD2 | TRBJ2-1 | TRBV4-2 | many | TGTGCCAGCAGCCAAGATGAGGCGGGGGGGCCCTACAATGAGCAGTTCTTC | CASSQDEAGGPYNEQFF
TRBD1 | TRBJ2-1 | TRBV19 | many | TGTGCCAGTAGCCGACAGGGACGTTTCAATGAGCAGTTCTTC | CASSRQGRFNEQFF
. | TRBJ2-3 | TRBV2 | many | TGTGCCAGCAGTCCCACAGATACGCAGTATTTT | CASSPTDTQYF
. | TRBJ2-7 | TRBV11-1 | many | TGTGCCAGCTCCAAGGGTGGAAGCTCCTACGAGCAGTACTTC | CASSKGGSSYEQYF
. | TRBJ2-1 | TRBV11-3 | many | TGTGCCAGCAGCACCAACTTCGGGACTGATAATTACAATGAGCAGTTCTTC | CASSTNFGTDNYNEQFF
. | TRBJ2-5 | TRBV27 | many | TGTGCCAGCAAACCAATTAATAAAGAGACCCAGTACTTC | CASKPINKETQYF
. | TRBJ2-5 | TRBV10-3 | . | TGTGCCATCAGTGCCTTTGGGCCTCAAGAGACCCAGTACTTC | CAISAFGPQETQYF
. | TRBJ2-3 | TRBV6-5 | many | TGTGCCAGCAGTTTACAGTGGCCAGGGGGCACAGATACGCAGTATTTT | CASSLQWPGGTDTQYF
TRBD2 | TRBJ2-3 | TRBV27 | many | TGTGCCAGCAGTTTCCGGCTAGCGGGGCTCTCAGATACGCAGTATTTT | CASSFRLAGLSDTQYF
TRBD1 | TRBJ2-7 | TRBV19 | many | TGTGCCAGTAGCCCCGTCGGGGACAGTACCTACGAGCAGTACTTC | CASSPVGDSTYEQYF
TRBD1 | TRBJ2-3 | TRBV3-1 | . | TGTGCCAGCAGCAACTGGGACAGGACAGATACGCAGTATTTT | CASSNWDRTDTQYF
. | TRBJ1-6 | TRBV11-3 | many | TGTGCCAGCAGCCGGGAGGGAGATAATTCACCCCTCCACTTT | CASSREGDNSPLHF
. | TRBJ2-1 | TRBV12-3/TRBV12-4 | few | TGTGCCAGCAGTTTTGGCGGACTAAGCTCCTACAATGAGCAGTTCTTC | CASSFGGLSSYNEQFF
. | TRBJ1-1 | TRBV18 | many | TGTGCCAGCTCACCACTAAAGGGGAACACTGAAGCTTTCTTT | CASSPLKGNTEAFF
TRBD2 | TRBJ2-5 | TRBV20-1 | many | TGCAGTGCTAGAGGGGAAGCCCTAGCGGGGGGGCCTACGGAGACCCAGTACTTC | CSARGEALAGGPTETQYF
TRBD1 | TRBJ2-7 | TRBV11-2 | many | TGTGCCAGCAGACTCAGACAGGGGGCGCGGTACGAGCAGTACTTC | CASRLRQGARYEQYF
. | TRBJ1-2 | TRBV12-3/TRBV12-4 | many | TGTGCCAGCAGCCCTGGACCGGGACACGGCTACACCTTC | CASSPGPGHGYTF
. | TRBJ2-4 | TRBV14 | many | TGTGCCAGCAGCCAAGGGCGGACCGCAAGGTACATTCAGTACTTC | CASSQGRTARYIQYF
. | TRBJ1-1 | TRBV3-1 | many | TGTGCCAGCAGCCAAGGCGGGCGGGGGACGGGGAACACTGAAGCTTTCTTT | CASSQGGRGTGNTEAFF